The 14 T cell receptor beta chains below come from one sample, sequenced in a study of CD8 T cell repertoires and HIV-1 epitope variants. These receptors are not linked to any known antigen. Sequencing was performed with immunoSEQ multiplex PCR; in TCRdb, only in-frame clones are kept and a portion is missing. The repertoire holds 3,400 or so clones, with 55% to 75% as singletons. The sequencing sample was made of cultured CD8+ T cells derived from PBMCs. All receptors derive from a male donor with HIV.

V usage is TRBV13 and J usage is TRBJ2-3, with 9 nucleotides matching TRBD1. Germline lookup yields CDR1 PRHDT and CDR2 FYEKMQ (reference sequence). The CDR3 runs 15 residues. V lost 2 bases to trimming and J lost 2 bases; unmatched junction nucleotides: 2. CDR3 amino acids: CASSLRDRATDTQYF. CDR3 in DNA: TGTGCCAGCAGCTTAAGGGACAGGGCCACAGATACGCAGTATTTT.

This chain links TRBV7-6 with TRBJ2-5; TRBD2 matches at 15 bases. V was pared by 5 bases and J by 4 bases, with 11 bases of the junction left unmatched. CDR3 length: 18 amino acids. CDR1 and CDR2 (germline): SGHVS, FNYEAQ. The CDR3 nucleotides read TGTGCCAGCAGCCCGCGGACTAGCGGGAGGGCCTATATAGAGACCCAGTACTTC. It translates to CASSPRTSGRAYIETQYF. The variable domain in full, completed from reference TRBV7-6 and TRBJ2-5, reads GAGVSQSPRYKVTKRGQDVALRCDPISGHVSLYWYRQALGQGPEFLTYFNYEAQQDKSGLPNDRFSAERPEGSISTLTIQRTEQRDSAMYRCASSPRTSGRAYIETQYFGPGTRLLVL.

V and J are TRBV2 and TRBJ1-5; 7 bases map to TRBD1. The CDR3 extends over 14 amino acids. From germline, CDR1 is SNHLY and CDR2 FYNNEI. Trimming took 8 bases from V and 2 from J; bases not matched to a gene: 6. CDR3 DNA sequence: TGTGCCAGCCAGGGGGGACCTGGCAATCAGCCCCAGCATTTT. Translating gives CASQGGPGNQPQHF.

This sequence joins TRBV28 and TRBJ1-5; 11 bases agree with TRBD1. The CDR3 is 16 amino acids. The V gene's germline CDR1 is MDHEN and CDR2 SYDVKM. V gave up 5 bases and J gave up 4 bases; unmatched junction bases: 7. The CDR3 reads CASSLRGQGGNQPQHF. The DNA for the CDR3 is TGTGCCAGCAGTCTCCGGGGACAGGGGGGGAATCAGCCCCAGCATTTT.

The chain is built from TRBV28 and TRBJ1-1; no clear D. The germline gives CDR1 MDHEN, CDR2 SYDVKM. The CDR3 consists of 13 residues. Trimming pared 3 bases from V and 0 bases from J, leaving 5 bases between. This chain's CDR3 is CASSFALNTEAFF. The CDR3 region has the DNA TGTGCCAGCAGTTTTGCCCTGAACACTGAAGCTTTCTTT.

As for this clone: One junction end does not reproduce the germline sequence, and a read error may be involved. The V call is TRBV9, the J call TRBJ2-7; D perhaps matches TRBD2 (6 bases). Germline V gene sequence: CDR1 SGDLS, CDR2 YYNGEE. CDR3 length equals 13 residues. Written as DNA, the CDR3 is TGTGCCAGCAGCGTAGGGGACTCCAACGAGCAGTACTTC. Amino acid sequence: CASSVGDSNEQYF.

The V call is TRBV19, the J call TRBJ2-5; no clear D gene. Trimming took 6 bases from V and 0 from J, leaving 11 bases between them. Germline CDR1 and CDR2: LNHDA and SQIVND (reference sequence). The CDR3 has 14 amino acids. The CDR3 spells CASRSRRDQETQYF. The CDR3 DNA reads as TGTGCCAGTAGGTCCCGGCGAGACCAAGAGACCCAGTACTTC.

This chain links TRBV15 with TRBJ1-1, with a weak D call TRBD1 (5 bases). This CDR3 is built from 15 residues. The V gene's germline CDR1 is LNHNV and CDR2 YYDKDF (reference sequence). V shed 3 bases and J shed 4 bases, with 15 bases lying between them. CDR3 in amino acids: CATSSIRGVGTEAFF. The DNA of the CDR3 is TGTGCCACCAGCAGCATTAGGGGTGTTGGCACTGAAGCTTTCTTT.

The chain has TRBV10-2 and TRBJ2-7; D uncertain. Trimming pared 2 bases from V and 3 bases from J, leaving 8 bases between. CDR1 is WSHSY and CDR2 is SAAADI in the germline V gene. This CDR3 has 13 amino acids. CDR3: CASSEEFLYEQYF. The CDR3 DNA follows: TGCGCCAGCAGTGAGGAGTTTCTCTACGAGCAGTACTTC.

The chain couples TRBV27 to TRBJ2-3; TRBD2 aligns across 7 bases. The V segment lost 2 bases and the J segment 4 bases; nucleotides outside the gene matches: 6. CDR1 and CDR2 (germline): MNHEY, SMNVEV (reference sequence). CDR3 length equals 15 residues. The CDR3 region has the DNA TGTGCCAGCAGTTTACGGGGGGTCGGGGCAGATACGCAGTATTTT. Its translation is CASSLRGVGADTQYF.

V and J are TRBV6-4 and TRBJ1-5; the D is unclear. The germline gives CDR1 MRHNA, CDR2 SNTAGT. The CDR3 has 15 amino acids. V was pared by 0 bases and J by 2 bases, with 8 bases between. CDR3 sequence reads: CASSDSTYGNQPQHF. CDR3 sequence (DNA): TGTGCCAGCAGTGACTCGACCTACGGCAATCAGCCCCAGCATTTT.

The genes are TRBV4-3 and TRBJ2-1; maybe TRBD2 (7 bases). CDR1 LGHNA and CDR2 YSLEER come from the germline V gene. The CDR3 is made up of 14 amino acids. Trimming took 8 bases from V and 8 from J, leaving 19 bases between them. CDR3 sequence: CASSGGAGDYEQFF. The CDR3 DNA reads as TGCGCCAGCTCTGGGGGGGCTGGGGATTATGAGCAGTTCTTC.

The chain uses TRBV28 and TRBJ2-2; maybe TRBD2 (5 bases). Germline assignment: CDR1 MDHEN and CDR2 SYDVKM. CDR3 length: 19 residues. Trimming stripped 5 bases from V and 0 bases from J, with 22 bases between. CDR3 sequence (DNA): TGTGCCAGCAGTGGTGGTGGTCTCAGCGGAGATTCGAACACCGGGGAGCTGTTTTTT. Protein product: CASSGGGLSGDSNTGELFF.

The chain links TRBV7-2 to TRBJ2-5; a possible D gene is TRBD2 (6 bases). CDR1 SGHTA and CDR2 FQGNSA come from the germline V gene. V lost 1 base, J lost 5 bases, and 14 bases lay in between. The CDR3 contains 15 residues. In DNA, the CDR3 is TGTGCCAGCAGCTTAGGTTCGGGGGTCCGGGAGACCCAGTACTTC. Its protein product is CASSLGSGVRETQYF.